The clone carrying this T cell receptor beta chain was picked up a small number of times. Under the authors' procedure: For nucleated cells, counts were estimated from reference gene primer amplification. Sequenced by immunoSEQ multiplex PCR; TCRdb stores in-frame clones only, minus some. Clonal size and the V and J genes are those of that table, whereas D and trimming came from the DNA. The sample gives around 30,000 clones, almost 90% of which show up once; 14% is in the top ten. These data are taken from a study of blood T cell repertoires in COVID-19. Study-level background: Samples came from the United States, Italy and Spain, spanning acute and convalescent COVID-19. Sample material is recorded as cDNA or gDNA derived from T cells, B-cell-depleted T cells, or PBMCs.

CDR3 length: 15 residues. J was trimmed by 4 bases and V by 4 bases; bases with no gene match: 6. CDR1 and CDR2 (germline): MNHEY, SVGAGI. This sequence originates from a human donor with active COVID-19. The donor label of this sample is uncertain. This chain uses TRBV6-5 with TRBJ1-4, with 7 bases fitting TRBD1. Sequencing input: peripheral blood. The CDR3 loop reads CASSSGTANNEKLFF. The CDR3 region has the DNA TGTGCCAGCAGTTCCGGGACAGCCAATAATGAAAAACTGTTTTTT.